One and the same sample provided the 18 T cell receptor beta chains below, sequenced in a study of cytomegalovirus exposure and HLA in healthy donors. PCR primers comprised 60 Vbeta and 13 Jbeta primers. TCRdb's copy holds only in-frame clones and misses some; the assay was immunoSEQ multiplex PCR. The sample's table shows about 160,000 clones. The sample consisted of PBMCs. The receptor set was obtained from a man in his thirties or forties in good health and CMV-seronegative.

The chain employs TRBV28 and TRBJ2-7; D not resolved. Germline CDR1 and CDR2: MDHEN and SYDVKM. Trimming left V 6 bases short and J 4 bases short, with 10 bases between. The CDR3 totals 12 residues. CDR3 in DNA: TGTGCCAGCAGCCTACAGTGGTACGAGCAGTACTTC. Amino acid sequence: CASSLQWYEQYF.

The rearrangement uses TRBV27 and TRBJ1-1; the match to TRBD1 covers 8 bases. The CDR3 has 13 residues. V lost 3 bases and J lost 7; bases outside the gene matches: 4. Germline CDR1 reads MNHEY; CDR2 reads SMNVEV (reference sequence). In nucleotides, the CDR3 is TGTGCCAGCAGTTTGGACAGGGAAAATGAAGCTTTCTTT. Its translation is CASSLDRENEAFF.

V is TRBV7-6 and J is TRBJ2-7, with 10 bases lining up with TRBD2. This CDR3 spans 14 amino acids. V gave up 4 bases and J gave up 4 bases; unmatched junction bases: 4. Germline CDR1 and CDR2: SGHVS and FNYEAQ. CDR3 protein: CASSYGSGRYEQYF. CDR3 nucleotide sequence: TGTGCCAGCAGCTATGGTAGCGGGAGGTACGAGCAGTACTTC.

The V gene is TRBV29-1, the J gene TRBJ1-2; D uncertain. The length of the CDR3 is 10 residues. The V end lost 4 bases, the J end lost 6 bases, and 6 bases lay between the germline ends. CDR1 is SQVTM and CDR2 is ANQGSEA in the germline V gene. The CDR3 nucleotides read TGCAGCGTTGCGGGGAATGGCTACACCTTC. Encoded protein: CSVAGNGYTF. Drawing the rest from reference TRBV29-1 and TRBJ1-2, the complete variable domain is SAVISQKPSRDICQRGTSLTIQCQVDSQVTMMFWYRQQPGQSLTLIATANQGSEATYESGFVIDKFPISRPNLTFSTLTVSNMSPEDSSIYLCSVAGNGYTFGSGTRLTVV.

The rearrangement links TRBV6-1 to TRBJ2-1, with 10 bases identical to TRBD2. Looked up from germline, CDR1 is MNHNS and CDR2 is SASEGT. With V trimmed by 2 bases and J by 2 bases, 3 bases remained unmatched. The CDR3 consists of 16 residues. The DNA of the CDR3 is TGTGCCAGCAGTGAATCCCTAGCGGGAGCCTACAATGAGCAGTTCTTC. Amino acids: CASSESLAGAYNEQFF.

This CDR3 is CATLDSLHNQPQHF. The CDR3 bases are TGCGCCACCCTGGACAGTTTACACAATCAGCCCCAGCATTTT. The chain carries TRBV10-2 and TRBJ1-5, with D tentatively TRBD1 (6 bases). Germline lookup yields CDR1 WSHSY and CDR2 SAAADI. V was shortened by 10 bases and J by 3 bases, with 16 bases between the two germline ends. This CDR3 has 14 residues.

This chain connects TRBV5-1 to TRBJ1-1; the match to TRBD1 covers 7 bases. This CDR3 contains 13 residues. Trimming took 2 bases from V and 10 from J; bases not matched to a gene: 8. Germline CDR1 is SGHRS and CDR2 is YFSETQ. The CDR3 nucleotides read TGCGCCAGCAGCTTACAGGGGATACGCGGAGCTTTCTTT. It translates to CASSLQGIRGAFF.

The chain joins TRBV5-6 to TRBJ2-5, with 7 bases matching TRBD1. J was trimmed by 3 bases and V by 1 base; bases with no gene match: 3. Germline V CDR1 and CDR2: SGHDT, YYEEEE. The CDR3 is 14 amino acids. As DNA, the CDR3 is TGTGCCAGCAGCTTGTCAGGGACAGAAGAGACCCAGTACTTC. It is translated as CASSLSGTEETQYF.

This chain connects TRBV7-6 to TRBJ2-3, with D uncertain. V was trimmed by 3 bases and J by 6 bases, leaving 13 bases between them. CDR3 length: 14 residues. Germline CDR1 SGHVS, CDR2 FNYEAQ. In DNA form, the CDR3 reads TGTGCCAGCAGCTTGAGGATTGAGGAGGATACGCAGTATTTT. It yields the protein CASSLRIEEDTQYF.

For the CDR3, the DNA is TGTGCCAGCAAGAGCGCCTACGAGCAGTACTTC. It is translated as CASKSAYEQYF. The genes are TRBV2 and TRBJ2-7; D is uncertain. Germline CDR1 is SNHLY and CDR2 is FYNNEI. The V end was cut by 7 bases, the J end by 2 bases, with 6 bases between. The CDR3 is 11 residues long.

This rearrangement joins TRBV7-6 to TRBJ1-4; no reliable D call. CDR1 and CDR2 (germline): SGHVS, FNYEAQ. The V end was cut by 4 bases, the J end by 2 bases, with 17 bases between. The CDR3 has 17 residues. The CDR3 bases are TGTGCCAGCAGCTCCGCTTTGACCAGAGCGACTAATGAAAAACTGTTTTTT. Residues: CASSSALTRATNEKLFF.

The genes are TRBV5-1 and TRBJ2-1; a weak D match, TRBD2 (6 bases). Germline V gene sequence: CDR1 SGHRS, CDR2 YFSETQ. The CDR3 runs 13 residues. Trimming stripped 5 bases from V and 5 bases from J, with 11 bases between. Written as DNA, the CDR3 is TGCGCCAGCAGGGAGGGCCGTAACAATGAGCAGTTCTTC. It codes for CASREGRNNEQFF.

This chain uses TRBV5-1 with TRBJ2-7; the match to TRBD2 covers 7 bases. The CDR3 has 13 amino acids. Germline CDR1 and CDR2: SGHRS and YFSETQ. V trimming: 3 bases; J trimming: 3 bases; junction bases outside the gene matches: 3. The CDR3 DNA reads TGCGCCAGCAGCTCGGCTAGCGGCTACGAGCAGTACTTC. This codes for CASSSASGYEQYF. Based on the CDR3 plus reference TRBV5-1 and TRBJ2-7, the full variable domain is KAGVTQTPRYLIKTRGQQVTLSCSPISGHRSVSWYQQTPGQGLQFLFEYFSETQRNKGNFPGRFSGRQFSNSRSEMNVSTLELGDSALYLCASSSASGYEQYFGPGTRLTVT.

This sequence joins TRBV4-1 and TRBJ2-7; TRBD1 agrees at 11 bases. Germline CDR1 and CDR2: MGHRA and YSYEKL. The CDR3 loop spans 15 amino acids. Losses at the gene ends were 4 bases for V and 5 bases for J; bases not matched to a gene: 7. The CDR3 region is CASSPYRTGGDEQYF. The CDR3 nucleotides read TGCGCCAGCAGCCCTTATCGGACAGGGGGCGACGAGCAGTACTTC.

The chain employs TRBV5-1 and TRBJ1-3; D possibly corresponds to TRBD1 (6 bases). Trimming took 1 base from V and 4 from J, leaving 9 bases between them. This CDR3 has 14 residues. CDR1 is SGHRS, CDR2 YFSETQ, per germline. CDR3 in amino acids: CASSLSGVGNTIYF. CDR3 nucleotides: TGCGCCAGCAGCTTGTCAGGGGTCGGAAACACCATATATTTT.

The DNA of the CDR3 is TGTGCCAGCAGCCCAGGGGGCCCCTACGAGCAGTACTTC. It translates to CASSPGGPYEQYF. The J gene is TRBJ2-7, the V gene TRBV11-3, with 8 bases fitting TRBD1. V lost 5 bases, J lost 2 bases, and 2 bases stayed unmatched. CDR1 is SGHNT and CDR2 is YENEEA in the germline V gene. The CDR3 loop spans 13 amino acids.

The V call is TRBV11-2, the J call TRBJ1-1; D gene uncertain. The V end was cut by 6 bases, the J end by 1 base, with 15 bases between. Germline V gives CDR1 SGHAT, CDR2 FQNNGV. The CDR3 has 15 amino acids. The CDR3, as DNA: TGTGCCAGCAGTTTGAGATGGGAGAGGAACACTGAAGCTTTCTTT. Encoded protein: CASSLRWERNTEAFF.

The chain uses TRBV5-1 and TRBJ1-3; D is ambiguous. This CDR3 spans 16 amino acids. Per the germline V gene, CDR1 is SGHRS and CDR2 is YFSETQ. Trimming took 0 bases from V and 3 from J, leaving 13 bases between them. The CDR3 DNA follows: TGCGCCAGCAGCTTGGCCGGAACAGCTTATGGAAACACCATATATTTT. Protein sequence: CASSLAGTAYGNTIYF.